The 20 T cell receptor beta chains below come from one sample, sequenced in a study of cytomegalovirus exposure and HLA in healthy donors. PCR involved 60 Vbeta and 13 Jbeta primers. Assay used: immunoSEQ multiplex PCR; TCRdb lists only in-frame clones, some missing. The sample records 100,000 or so clones, roughly 13% being singletons. The specimen was PBMCs. These receptors all stem from a man in his forties or fifties in good health and CMV-seropositive.

This clone was seen a handful of times. Other DNA sequences in this specimen translate into the identical CDR3. V gene TRBV9 combines with J gene TRBJ1-3; 10 bases agree with TRBD1. Germline-derived CDR1 and CDR2 are SGDLS and YYNGEE. The CDR3 length is 15 residues. After removal of 4 bases from V and 1 base from J, the junction contained 2 bases not matched to a gene. As DNA, the CDR3 is TGTGCCAGCAGCTGGGACAGGGGTTCTGGAAACACCATATATTTT. This codes for CASSWDRGSGNTIYF.

This chain uses TRBV7-2 with TRBJ1-4, with 8 bases lining up with TRBD1. CDR3 length: 15 residues. Germline V CDR1 and CDR2: SGHTA, FQGNSA. The V and J ends lost 3 bases and 8 bases, in that order; junction bases with no gene match: 8. The CDR3 region is CASSLTGVRGEKLFF. The CDR3 DNA reads as TGTGCCAGCAGCTTGACAGGGGTCCGCGGGGAAAAACTGTTTTTT.

This chain connects TRBV28 to TRBJ1-2; D might be TRBD1 (5 bases). The CDR3 loop spans 15 amino acids. The V and J ends lost 5 bases and 0 bases respectively, with 13 bases between them. Germline values: CDR1 MDHEN, CDR2 SYDVKM. The CDR3 reads CASSEGAAANYGYTF. The CDR3 nucleotides read TGTGCCAGCAGTGAAGGGGCAGCAGCTAACTATGGCTACACCTTC.

The rearrangement joins TRBV6-5 to TRBJ2-7; D gene uncertain. Germline CDR1 reads MNHEY; CDR2 reads SVGAGI. This CDR3 region has 11 residues. Trimming removed 3 bases at V and 5 bases at J, with 5 bases between. Written as DNA, the CDR3 is TGTGCCAGCAGTTATCAAAACGAGCAGTACTTC. It encodes CASSYQNEQYF.

The chain carries TRBV7-9 and TRBJ1-4; 11 positions agree with TRBD1. J lost 5 bases, V lost 5 bases, and 13 bases had no gene match. CDR3 length equals 18 residues. CDR1 and CDR2 (germline): SEHNR, FQNEAQ (reference sequence). This CDR3 is CASSLGQGATLANEKLFF. The CDR3 DNA is TGTGCCAGCAGCCTTGGACAGGGGGCGACTTTAGCGAATGAAAAACTGTTTTTT.

This clone was detected only a few times. The rearrangement uses TRBV5-4 and TRBJ2-2; possibly TRBD2 for D (6 bases). The CDR3 length is 15 residues. The germline gives CDR1 SGHNT, CDR2 YYREEE (reference sequence). V was pared by 4 bases and J by 1 base, with 11 bases between. In DNA form, the CDR3 reads TGTGCCAGCAGCAACGCCGGGAGGAACACCGGGGAGCTGTTTTTT. This codes for CASSNAGRNTGELFF.

This clone was detected only a few times. V gene TRBV7-2 combines with J gene TRBJ2-5; 7 nucleotides line up with TRBD2. The germline gives CDR1 SGHTA, CDR2 FQGNSA. After removal of 5 bases from V and 1 base from J, the junction contained 1 base not matched to a gene. This CDR3 spans 13 amino acids. CDR3 DNA sequence: TGTGCCAGCAGCCGACTAGCCCAAGAGACCCAGTACTTC. The encoded protein is CASSRLAQETQYF.

The CDR3 loop is CATSRDGRQGPYNEQFF. The CDR3 DNA reads TGTGCCACCAGCAGAGATGGTAGGCAGGGCCCCTACAATGAGCAGTTCTTC. V is TRBV15 and J is TRBJ2-1, with D tentatively TRBD1 (5 bases). Germline V CDR1 and CDR2: LNHNV, YYDKDF (reference sequence). The CDR3 is made up of 17 amino acids. Trimming removed 0 bases at V and 2 bases at J, with 14 bases between.

The rearrangement joins TRBV5-8 to TRBJ1-2; a weak D match, TRBD1 (5 bases). The V end lost 4 bases, the J end lost 4 bases, and 14 bases lay between the germline ends. Germline CDR1 SGHTS, CDR2 YDEGEE. The CDR3 covers 14 residues. The CDR3 loop is CASSVHRGSYGYTF. CDR3 sequence (DNA): TGTGCCAGCAGCGTCCACCGGGGGTCCTATGGCTACACCTTC.

The chain couples TRBV5-4 to TRBJ2-5; tentative D call: TRBD2 (6 bases). Trimming took 0 bases from V and 2 from J, leaving 11 bases between them. CDR1 and CDR2 (germline): SGHNT, YYREEE (reference sequence). The CDR3 loop spans 15 amino acids. CDR3 in amino acids: CASSLAGGRQETQYF. For the CDR3, the DNA is TGTGCCAGCAGCTTGGCTGGAGGGAGACAAGAGACCCAGTACTTC.

The genes are TRBV5-6 and TRBJ2-7; weak D call: TRBD2 (5 bases). This CDR3 is 14 amino acids long. Germline V gene sequence: CDR1 SGHDT, CDR2 YYEEEE. V shed 4 bases and J shed 2 bases, with 13 bases lying between them. In nucleotides, the CDR3 is TGTGCCAGCAGCCCAACCACTAGAGCCTACGAGCAGTACTTC. Encoded protein: CASSPTTRAYEQYF.

V and J are TRBV7-9 and TRBJ2-3; 13 positions match TRBD2. The V segment lost 1 base and the J segment 4 bases; nucleotides outside the gene matches: 11. Germline lookup yields CDR1 SEHNR and CDR2 FQNEAQ (reference sequence). The CDR3 contains 19 residues. CDR3 sequence: CASSLELAGGPYDADTQYF. DNA of the CDR3: TGTGCCAGCAGCTTAGAACTAGCGGGAGGGCCGTATGATGCAGATACGCAGTATTTT. The complete variable domain, with remaining parts taken from reference TRBV7-9 and TRBJ2-3, reads DTGVSQNPRHKITKRGQNVTFRCDPISEHNRLYWYRQTLGQGPEFLTYFQNEAQLEKSRLLSDRFSAERPKGSFSTLEIQRTEQGDSAMYLCASSLELAGGPYDADTQYFGPGTRLTVL.

This clone was seen only a few times. The J gene is TRBJ1-1, the V gene TRBV5-1, with D maybe TRBD1 (6 bases). The germline V and J ends were trimmed by 5 bases and 7 bases, with 9 bases remaining between them. The CDR3 extends over 11 amino acids. Germline lookup yields CDR1 SGHRS and CDR2 YFSETQ. CDR3 bases: TGCGCCAGCAGACTGGACAGTGAAGCTTTCTTT. It codes for CASRLDSEAFF.

This clone was detected a few times. The rearrangement links TRBV11-2 to TRBJ2-5, with TRBD1 matching 7 bases. CDR1 and CDR2 (germline): SGHAT, FQNNGV. The CDR3 spans 14 residues. V was clipped by 6 bases and J by 3 bases; unmatched bases: 7. In nucleotides, the CDR3 is TGTGCCAGCAGACAAACCGGGACAGAAGAGACCCAGTACTTC. Its translation: CASRQTGTEETQYF.

This clone was detected only a few times. V and J are TRBV4-3 and TRBJ2-3; D gene uncertain. Trimming left V 0 bases short and J 4 bases short, with 8 bases between. The CDR3 runs 14 residues. The germline V gene has CDR1 LGHNA and CDR2 YSLEER. This CDR3 reads CASSQDNGADTQYF. The CDR3 bases are TGCGCCAGCAGCCAAGATAACGGTGCAGATACGCAGTATTTT.

The J gene is TRBJ1-1, the V gene TRBV2; D is undetermined. This CDR3 is built from 13 residues. CDR1 and CDR2 (germline): SNHLY, FYNNEI. Between the trimmed V and J ends, which lost 5 bases and 4 bases, there was a span of 11 bases. CDR3 nucleotides: TGTGCCAGCAGTAAGACATTGGGCACTGAAGCTTTCTTT. Its protein is CASSKTLGTEAFF.

This clone occurred a few times. This chain connects TRBV29-1 to TRBJ1-4; 8 nucleotides align to TRBD1. This CDR3 has 13 residues. Per the germline V gene, CDR1 is SQVTM and CDR2 is ANQGSEA. The V gene end was trimmed by 7 bases and the J gene end by 4 bases; junction bases not matched to a gene: 5. DNA of the CDR3: TGCAGCGCCCTCAGGGGGCTTAATGAAAAACTGTTTTTT. The encoded protein is CSALRGLNEKLFF.

The gene calls are TRBV9 and TRBJ2-5; 8 nucleotides agree with TRBD1. The CDR3 length is 14 residues. Germline V gene data show CDR1 as SGDLS and CDR2 as YYNGEE. The V segment lost 3 bases and the J segment 5 bases; nucleotides outside the gene matches: 6. The DNA for the CDR3 is TGTGCCAGCAGCGCGGACAGGGCAGTCGAGACCCAGTACTTC. Its protein product is CASSADRAVETQYF.

This chain uses TRBV10-3 with TRBJ2-3; perhaps TRBD2 as D (5 bases). CDR1 and CDR2 (germline): ENHRY, SYGVKD. V lost 0 bases, J lost 0 bases, and 7 bases lay in between. The CDR3 runs to 15 residues. The CDR3 loop is CAISESRESTDTQYF. In nucleotides, the CDR3 is TGTGCCATCAGTGAGTCGAGGGAGAGCACAGATACGCAGTATTTT.

This clone was found a few times. This chain joins TRBV6-6 and TRBJ1-5, with a possible D match to TRBD1 (5 bases). Looked up from germline, CDR1 is MNHNY and CDR2 is SVGAGI (reference sequence). Trimming cost V 6 bases and J 5 bases, with 11 bases left between them. The CDR3 has 13 residues. DNA for the CDR3: TGTGCCAGCAGGTTTCAGGGTGATCAGCCCCAGCATTTT. Translation: CASRFQGDQPQHF.